This TCR beta chain was obtained from a study of post-analysis software for immune sequencing data. In regard to this clonotype: Antigen: not known.

V dropped 1 base and J dropped 0; count of bases not matched to a gene: 10. The length of the CDR3 is 20 residues. CDR1 is LNHNV, CDR2 YYDKDF, per germline (reference sequence). Prepared libraries of TCR beta cDNA carried unique molecular identifiers. TCRdb reanalysed the PCR reads using MiXCR and keeps one entry per CDR3 protein. The data show around 770,000 distinct CDR3 sequences, 35% to 55% seen once. Study results and caveats: Patients had higher frequencies than controls of a few TRBV segments, including TRBV5-6, TRBV5-1 and TRBV20-1.

Sequencing input: blood. The sequence derives from a girl aged 5-17 years with multiple sclerosis. The chain couples TRBV15 to TRBJ2-1; 12 bases line up with TRBD2. The CDR3 nucleotides are TGTGCCACCAGCAGAGCCCCCACTAGCGGGAGGTCTTTCTCCTACAATGAGCAGTTCTTC. It is translated as CATSRAPTSGRSFSYNEQFF.